Below, one T cell receptor (beta chain) is given with its context. Its binding antigen is unknown. The input lacks base qualities; no much larger clone sits a single base away. This specimen includes other DNA sequences encoding the same CDR3. The data stem from a study of shared clonotypes between healthy human individuals (dated by TCRdb to the early 2020s). For context, the study as a whole: The cohort comprised a couple of women and three men aged 18 to 49 years. For each donor, three plates each were used for CD4 naive and CD4 memory, two plates were used for CD8 naive, and one plate was used for CD8 memory. To estimate repertoire size and how much clonotypes are shared between individuals, the study performed deep sequencing of blood TCR repertoires from a few healthy adults. To increase sequencing depth and limit assay-specific biases, TCR repertoire library preparation and sequencing were carried out by different laboratories using diverse techniques. Between about 0.9 and 10 billion PBMCs per donor were obtained by leukapheresis.

TCR CDR3 regions were amplified from genomic DNA by multiplex PCR using the deep immunoSEQ assay. Extracted genomic DNA from each cell subset was distributed evenly across all wells of several immunoSEQ 96-well plates, and each plate was treated as a replicate. For sorted subsets, each replicate PCR was loaded with around 220 ng genomic DNA, equivalent to some 31,000 T cell genomes. Purified libraries were measured with a Qubit 3.0 fluorometer, size-checked on a Bioanalyzer 2100, and measured again with the KAPA Library Quantification kit. Every immunoSEQ 96-well plate was sequenced on a dedicated single-read 150-cycle Illumina NextSeq 550 flow cell. The authors' pipeline ran thus. Because only junctional sequences without quality scores were contained in the immunoSEQ output, filtering matching that applied to full-length reads could not be performed. Sequences were annotated with PyIR, a Python wrapper for IgBLAST v1.9, using IMGT germline references to assign V/J genes and CDR3. Reads with weak V/J assignments (E-value above 1e-6), missing CDR3, stop codons, out-of-frame junctions, or ambiguous translated residues were removed. A V3J clonotype was defined by an identical inferred V gene, J gene, and CDR3 amino acid sequence. Percentage overlap between repertoires was calculated by dividing the number of shared unique clonotypes by the size of the smaller repertoire. Richness of each repertoire was evaluated using RTK rarefaction, the Chao1 estimator, and Recon v2.1 estimates of unobserved clonotypes. Generation probabilities were computed with OLGA for all TCRbeta clonotypes obtained by the gDNA method from several donors. What TCRdb holds here is the immuneACCESS table cut down to in-frame rearrangements. Part of the clones is not present; checked against another copy, under half of the missing clones reflect an unresolved V gene, and the others are unexplained. The D gene and trimming were derived from the DNA, and the V and J assignments and clone size from that table. In all, the sample holds under 2,000,000 clones, and about 95% of those were seen once. 1.2% of the sample lies in the top ten.

Study-wide findings and limitations: Incomplete sequencing was indicated by rarefaction of sorted-subset datasets, despite the large sequencing depth. Pairwise subsampling led to the expectation that sequencing depth would affect the degree of clonotype sharing among donors. The small number of donors limited the genetic and exposure-history diversity represented. Approximately 5% of naive CD4, 3% to 3.5% of naive CD8, 2% to 2.5% of memory CD4, and around 0.4% of memory CD8 clonotypes were shared across four donors. Naive subsets generally had larger estimated clonotype richness than memory subsets. Sampling was restricted to blood, and TCR repertoires in tissues likely differ from the TCR repertoires found in blood. Compared with non-shared clonotypes, the clonotypes found in all four sorted-subset donors had higher generation probabilities.

CD8 naive samples were CD45RO-negative cells positively selected for CCR7, giving a CD45RA+CCR7+ population that excluded TemRA cells. The donors were healthy, HIV-negative adults with no recently reported acute infections or vaccinations. All donors were Caucasian adults living in Nashville, Tennessee, USA. Blood was collected by leukapheresis, and PBMCs were isolated by Ficoll-Histopaque density gradient centrifugation and then cryopreserved in liquid nitrogen vapor phase. Analytical flow cytometry was used to check the purity and quantity of each magnetically sorted T cell population. Each sorted fraction had its genomic DNA isolated and then quantified by UV absorbance on a Nanodrop 2000c. Looking up the germline V gene yields CDR1 LGHNA and CDR2 YSLEER. From the cysteine up to the phenylalanine, the CDR3 has a length of 15 residues. Here the CDR3 DNA is all that survives: 45 bases in frame from base 1. V trim: 0 bases; J trim: 2 bases; unmatched bases: 1.

The receptor was isolated from a man aged 18 to 29 in good health. The sequencing sample was made of naive CD8+ T cells sorted from blood. The meaning of the sample's cell subset or site label: CD45RA+CCR7+. The chain was built from TRBV4-3 and TRBJ2-7, with 10 bases in between that match TRBD2. The nucleotide sequence is given as TGCGCCAGCAGCCAAGAGACTAGCGGGCCCTACGAGCAGTACTTC. Its coded protein is CASSQETSGPYEQYF.